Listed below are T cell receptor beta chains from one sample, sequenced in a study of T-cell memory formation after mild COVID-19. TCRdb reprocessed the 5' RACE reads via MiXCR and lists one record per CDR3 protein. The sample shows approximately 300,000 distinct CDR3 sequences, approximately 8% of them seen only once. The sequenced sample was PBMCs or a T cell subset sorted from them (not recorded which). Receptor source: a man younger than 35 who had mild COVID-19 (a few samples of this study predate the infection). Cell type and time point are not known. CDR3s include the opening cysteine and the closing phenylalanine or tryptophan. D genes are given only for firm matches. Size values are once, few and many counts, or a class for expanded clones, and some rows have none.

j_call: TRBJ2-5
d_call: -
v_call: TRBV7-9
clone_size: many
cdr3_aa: CASSLVARETQYF
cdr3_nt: TGTGCCAGCAGCTTGGTAGCCCGAGAGACCCAGTACTTC

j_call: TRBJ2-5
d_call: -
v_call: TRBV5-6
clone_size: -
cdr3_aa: CASSQFQETQYF
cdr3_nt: TGTGCCAGCAGCCAGTTCCAAGAGACCCAGTACTTC

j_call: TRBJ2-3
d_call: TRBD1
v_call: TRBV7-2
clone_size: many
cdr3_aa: CASSSGQGDDTQYF
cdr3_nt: TGTGCCAGCAGCTCAGGACAGGGGGACGATACGCAGTATTTT

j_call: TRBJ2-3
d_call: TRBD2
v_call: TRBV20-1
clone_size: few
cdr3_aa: CSARVAGAAYTQYF
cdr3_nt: TGCAGTGCTAGAGTAGCGGGGGCCGCGTATACGCAGTATTTT

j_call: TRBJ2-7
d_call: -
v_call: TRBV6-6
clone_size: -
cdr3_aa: CASSIQGTVLDEQYF
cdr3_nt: TGTGCCAGCAGTATTCAGGGTACAGTTCTCGACGAGCAGTACTTC

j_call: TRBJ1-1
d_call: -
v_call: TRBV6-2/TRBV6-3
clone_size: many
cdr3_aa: CASSYFLTGRYVTEAFF
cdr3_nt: TGTGCCAGCAGTTACTTCCTAACAGGTAGATACGTCACTGAAGCTTTCTTT

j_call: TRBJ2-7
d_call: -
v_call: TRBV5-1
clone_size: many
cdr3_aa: CASSLGQLSYEQYF
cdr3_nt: TGCGCCAGCAGCTTGGGTCAACTCTCCTACGAGCAGTACTTC

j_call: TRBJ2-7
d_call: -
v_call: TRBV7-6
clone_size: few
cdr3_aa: CASSLGPVEHSAYEQYF
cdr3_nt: TGTGCCAGCAGCTTAGGCCCCGTGGAGCACTCCGCTTACGAGCAGTACTTC

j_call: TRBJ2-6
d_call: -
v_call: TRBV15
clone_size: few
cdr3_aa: CATSRDKGYVLTF
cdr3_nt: TGTGCCACCAGCAGAGATAAGGGATACGTCCTGACTTTC

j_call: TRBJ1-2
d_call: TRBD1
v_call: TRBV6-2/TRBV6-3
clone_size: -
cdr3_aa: CASSYAGTGGYTF
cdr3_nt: TGTGCCAGCAGTTACGCTGGGACAGGGGGCTACACCTTC

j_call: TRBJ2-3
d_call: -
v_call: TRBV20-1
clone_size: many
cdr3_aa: CSAREWEEGTDTQYF
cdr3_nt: TGCAGTGCTAGAGAATGGGAGGAAGGCACAGATACGCAGTATTTT

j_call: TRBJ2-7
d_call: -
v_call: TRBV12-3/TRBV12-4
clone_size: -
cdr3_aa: CASSLPYEQYF
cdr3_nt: TGTGCCAGCAGTCTTCCCTACGAGCAGTACTTC

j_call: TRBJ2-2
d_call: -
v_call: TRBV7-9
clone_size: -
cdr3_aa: CASTQSTGELFF
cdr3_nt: TGTGCCAGCACCCAGTCAACCGGGGAGCTGTTTTTT

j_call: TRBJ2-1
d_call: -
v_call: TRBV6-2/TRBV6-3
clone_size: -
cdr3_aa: CASSYGRPGGGSYNEQFF
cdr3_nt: TGTGCCAGCAGTTACGGGAGACCAGGGGGGGGCTCCTACAATGAGCAGTTCTTC

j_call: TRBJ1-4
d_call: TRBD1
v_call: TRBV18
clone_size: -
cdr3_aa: CASSPRAGTGIEKLFF
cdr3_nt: TGTGCCAGCTCACCACGAGCCGGGACAGGGATTGAAAAACTGTTTTTT

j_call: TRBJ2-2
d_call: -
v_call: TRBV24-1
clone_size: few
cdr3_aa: CATSDLPGHSTGELFF
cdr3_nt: TGTGCCACCAGTGATTTACCGGGACATAGCACCGGGGAGCTGTTTTTT

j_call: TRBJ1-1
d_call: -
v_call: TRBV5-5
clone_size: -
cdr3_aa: CASSLQGWSTEAFF
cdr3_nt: TGTGCCAGCAGCTTGCAGGGGTGGTCCACTGAAGCTTTCTTT

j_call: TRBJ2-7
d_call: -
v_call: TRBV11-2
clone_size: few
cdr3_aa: CASSLWLGLRNVGSYEQYF
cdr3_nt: TGTGCCAGCAGCTTATGGTTGGGATTAAGAAATGTGGGCTCCTACGAGCAGTACTTC

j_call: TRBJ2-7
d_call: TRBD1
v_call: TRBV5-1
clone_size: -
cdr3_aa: CASSLWTGVSYEQYF
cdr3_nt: TGCGCCAGCAGCTTGTGGACAGGTGTCTCCTACGAGCAGTACTTC

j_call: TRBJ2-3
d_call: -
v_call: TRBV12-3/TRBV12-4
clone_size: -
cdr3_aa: CASNLRATDTQYF
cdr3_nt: TGTGCCAGCAACTTGAGGGCCACAGATACGCAGTATTTT

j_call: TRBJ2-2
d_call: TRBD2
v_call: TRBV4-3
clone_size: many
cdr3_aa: CASSQELAGAARTGELFF
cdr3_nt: TGCGCCAGCAGCCAAGAACTAGCGGGGGCCGCGAGGACCGGGGAGCTGTTTTTT

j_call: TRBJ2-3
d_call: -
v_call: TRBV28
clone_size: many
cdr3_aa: CASSPPGVRSPGTQYF
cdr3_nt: TGTGCCAGCAGTCCCCCGGGAGTACGAAGTCCGGGTACGCAGTATTTT

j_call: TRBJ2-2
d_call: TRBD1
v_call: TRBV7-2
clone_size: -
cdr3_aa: CASSLQGAHTGELFF
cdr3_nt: TGTGCCAGCAGCTTACAGGGGGCGCACACCGGGGAGCTGTTTTTT

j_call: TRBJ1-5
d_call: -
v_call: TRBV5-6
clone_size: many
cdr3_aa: CASSLGRNQPQHF
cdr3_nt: TGTGCCAGCAGCTTGGGACGGAATCAGCCCCAGCATTTT

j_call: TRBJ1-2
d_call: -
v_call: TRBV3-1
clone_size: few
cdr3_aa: CASSQDRRYGYTF
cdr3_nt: TGTGCCAGCAGCCAAGATAGGAGGTATGGCTACACCTTC

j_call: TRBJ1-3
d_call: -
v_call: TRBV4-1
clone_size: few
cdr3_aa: CASSQLGSSGNTIYF
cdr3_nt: TGCGCCAGCAGCCAACTAGGGTCCTCTGGAAACACCATATATTTT

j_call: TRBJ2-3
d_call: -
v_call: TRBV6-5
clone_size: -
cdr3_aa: CASSPDFTDTQYF
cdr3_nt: TGTGCCAGCAGTCCAGACTTCACAGATACGCAGTATTTT

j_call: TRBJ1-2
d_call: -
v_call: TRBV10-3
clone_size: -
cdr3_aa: CAISENRDHYGYTF
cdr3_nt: TGTGCCATCAGTGAGAACAGGGACCACTATGGCTACACCTTC

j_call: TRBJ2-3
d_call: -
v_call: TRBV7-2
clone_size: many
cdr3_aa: CASSLEVIPTDTQYF
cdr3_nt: TGTGCCAGCAGCTTAGAGGTCATACCAACAGATACGCAGTATTTT

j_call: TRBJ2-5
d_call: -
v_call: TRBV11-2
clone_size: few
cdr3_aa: CASRQIRGVGETQYF
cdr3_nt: TGTGCCAGCAGACAAATCCGGGGCGTAGGAGAGACCCAGTACTTC

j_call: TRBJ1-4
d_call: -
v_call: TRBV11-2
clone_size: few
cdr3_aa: CASSPTGQGEKLFF
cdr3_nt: TGTGCCAGCAGCCCGACAGGCCAGGGGGAAAAACTGTTTTTT

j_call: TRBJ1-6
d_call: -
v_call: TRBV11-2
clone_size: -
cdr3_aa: CASSLGDRFNSPLHF
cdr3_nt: TGTGCCAGCAGCTTGGGTGACAGATTTAATTCACCCCTCCACTTT

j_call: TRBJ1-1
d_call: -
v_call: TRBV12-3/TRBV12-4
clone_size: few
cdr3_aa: CASSFSQVTNFEAFF
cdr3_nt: TGTGCCAGCAGTTTTTCACAGGTGACCAACTTTGAAGCTTTCTTT

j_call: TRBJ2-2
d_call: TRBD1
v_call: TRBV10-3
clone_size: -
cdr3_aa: CAISESWQGALGGELFF
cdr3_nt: TGTGCCATCAGTGAATCCTGGCAGGGGGCGTTAGGTGGGGAGCTGTTTTTT

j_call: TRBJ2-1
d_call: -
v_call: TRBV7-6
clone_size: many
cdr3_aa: CASSPSGAGYNEQFF
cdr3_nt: TGTGCCAGCAGCCCATCAGGGGCGGGGTACAATGAGCAGTTCTTC

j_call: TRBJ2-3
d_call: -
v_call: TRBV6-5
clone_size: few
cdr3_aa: CASKNTDTQYF
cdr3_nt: TGTGCCAGCAAAAACACAGATACGCAGTATTTT

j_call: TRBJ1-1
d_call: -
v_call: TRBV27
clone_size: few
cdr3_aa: CASSLLTGTEAFF
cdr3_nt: TGTGCCAGCAGTTTATTGACCGGCACTGAAGCTTTCTTT

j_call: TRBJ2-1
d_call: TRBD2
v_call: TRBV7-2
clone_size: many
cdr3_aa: CASSLLAGSYNEQFF
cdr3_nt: TGTGCCAGCAGCCTACTAGCGGGGAGCTACAATGAGCAGTTCTTC

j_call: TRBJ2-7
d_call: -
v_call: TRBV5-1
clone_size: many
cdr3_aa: CASSLVDGSYEQYF
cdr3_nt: TGCGCCAGCAGCTTGGTTGACGGGTCCTACGAGCAGTACTTC